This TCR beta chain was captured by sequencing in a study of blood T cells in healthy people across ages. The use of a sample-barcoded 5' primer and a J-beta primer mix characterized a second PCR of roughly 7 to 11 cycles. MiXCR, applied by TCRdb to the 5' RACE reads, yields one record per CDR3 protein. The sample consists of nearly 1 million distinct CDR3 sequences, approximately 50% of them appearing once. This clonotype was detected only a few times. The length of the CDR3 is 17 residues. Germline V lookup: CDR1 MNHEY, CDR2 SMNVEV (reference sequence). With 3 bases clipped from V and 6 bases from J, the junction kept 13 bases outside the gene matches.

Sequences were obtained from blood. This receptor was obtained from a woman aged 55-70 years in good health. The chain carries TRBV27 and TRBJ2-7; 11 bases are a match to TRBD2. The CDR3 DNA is TGTGCCAGCAGTTTTCTTACTAGCGGGAGACCATTGCGCGAGCAGTACTTC. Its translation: CASSFLTSGRPLREQYF.